This T cell receptor (beta chain) was found in a study of T cells in women clearing cervical HPV infection. Across the whole study: Women with histologically confirmed HPV16-related CIN3 or worse, 2 with invasive cancer, served as cases. Study-level points and caveats: CIN3+ cases had significantly higher TCR repertoire richness than controls, but evenness did not differ.

Remarks on this clone: Its matching antigen is unknown. The read ends 3 residues early relative to the CDR3; the germline J gene fills the gap.

All participants had a single incident cervical HPV16 infection, and prevalent HPV16 infections were excluded. The CDR3 totals 18 residues. Looked up from germline, CDR1 is KGHSH and CDR2 is LQKENI. Trimming took 5 bases from V and 2 from J, leaving 24 bases between them. Here immunoSEQ multiplex PCR was the method, and the copy in TCRdb shows in-frame clones only, minus some. The sample table includes around 40,000 clones. The V call is TRBV18, the J call TRBJ1-2; a weak D match, TRBD1 (6 bases). The source is a woman aged 18 to 69 with a cervical HPV16 infection that either progressed to CIN3+ or cleared (not recorded which). What was sequenced was blood buffy coat. Incomplete CDR3 DNA: TGTGCCAGCTCAACATACTCCGGGACAATACCGACGAACTATGGC. This codes for CASSTYSGTIPTNYG. The entire CDR3 sequence reads CASSTYSGTIPTNYGYTF.